The next 30 T cell receptor beta chains were all read from a single sample in a study of T-cell reconstitution after alpha-beta-depleted transplantation in children. This sample's TCRbeta library carried unique molecular identifier barcodes. TCRdb analysed the PCR reads with MiXCR anew, one entry per CDR3 protein. The repertoire holds roughly 590,000 distinct CDR3 sequences, with roughly 15% as singletons. The sequenced sample was PBMCs from the stem cell graft donor, obtained from the stem cell graft. These receptors were obtained from a human donor who donated a stem cell graft to a child with acute myeloid leukemia.

The genes are TRBV11-1 and TRBJ2-5, with 8 bases matching TRBD2. With 5 bases clipped from V and 3 bases from J, the junction kept 2 bases outside the gene matches. Germline assignment: CDR1 SGHAT and CDR2 FQDESV (reference sequence). The CDR3 totals 13 residues. For the CDR3, the DNA is TGTGCCAGCAGCCGTAGCGGGGAAGAGACCCAGTACTTC. It specifies CASSRSGEETQYF.

This clonotype was recorded a few times. The chain has TRBV5-1 and TRBJ2-2; tentative D call: TRBD1 (6 bases). Trimming removed 0 bases from V and 0 bases from J, with 9 bases in between. The V gene's germline CDR1 is SGHRS and CDR2 YFSETQ. This CDR3 contains 16 residues. The CDR3 loop reads CASSLVRGSNTGELFF. The CDR3 nucleotides are TGCGCCAGCAGCTTGGTCAGGGGTTCGAACACCGGGGAGCTGTTTTTT.

This clonotype came up a few times. This rearrangement joins TRBV27 to TRBJ2-3; 7 bases are shared with TRBD2. The V segment lost 1 base and the J segment 4 bases; nucleotides outside the gene matches: 8. Germline CDR1 MNHEY, CDR2 SMNVEV (reference sequence). The CDR3 sequence is 16 residues long. The DNA for the CDR3 is TGTGCCAGCAGTTTATACCAGACTAGCAGGGCAGATACGCAGTATTTT. Amino acid sequence: CASSLYQTSRADTQYF.

This clonotype was detected ten times or more. This chain joins TRBV12-3 or TRBV12-4 and TRBJ1-5; the D gene is possibly TRBD1 (5 bases). The CDR3 totals 13 residues. Trimming shortened V by 6 bases and J by 3 bases, and 9 bases separated the two germline ends. CDR3 sequence (DNA): TGTGCCAGCAGCAGGGACGCCAATCAGCCCCAGCATTTT. Translated, it gives CASSRDANQPQHF.

This clonotype was recorded many times. The rearrangement links TRBV5-6 to TRBJ1-1; 7 positions match TRBD1. CDR1 is SGHDT and CDR2 is YYEEEE in the germline V gene. The CDR3 totals 12 residues. The V and J ends lost 6 bases and 7 bases, in that order; junction bases with no gene match: 6. Here the CDR3 DNA reads TGTGCCAGCAACGTACGGACAGGTGAAGCTTTCTTT. Translation gives CASNVRTGEAFF.

CDR3 coding DNA: TGTGCCAGCAGCTCGAAGGGTGCGGGAACTGAAGCTTTCTTT. Its protein is CASSSKGAGTEAFF. The V gene is TRBV7-2, the J gene TRBJ1-1; no definite D call. The CDR3 length is 14 residues. V shed 4 bases and J shed 5 bases, with 14 bases lying between them. CDR1 and CDR2 (germline): SGHTA, FQGNSA. Variable domain in full (rest from reference TRBV7-2 and TRBJ1-1): GAGVSQSPSNKVTEKGKDVELRCDPISGHTALYWYRQSLGQGLEFLIYFQGNSAPDKSGLPSDRFSAERTGGSVSTLTIQRTQQEDSAVYLCASSSKGAGTEAFFGQGTRLTVV.

The chain joins TRBV7-2 to TRBJ2-5; 9 bases are a match to TRBD2. J gave up 7 bases and V 1 base, and 7 bases lay outside the gene matches. The CDR3 is made up of 15 amino acids. Germline assignment: CDR1 SGHTA and CDR2 FQGNSA. The CDR3 bases are TGTGCCAGCAGCTTAGTGTCTAGCGGGGACGGGACCCAGTACTTC. Translated: CASSLVSSGDGTQYF.

This clonotype was picked up many times. The rearrangement joins TRBV29-1 to TRBJ1-2; 10 bases map to TRBD1. V shed 6 bases, J shed 7 bases, and the junction held 8 bases outside the gene matches. CDR3 length: 13 residues. CDR1 is SQVTM, CDR2 ANQGSEA, per germline. The CDR3 DNA reads TGCAGCGTCGATCCGGGACAGGGGTTTGGCTACACCTTC. Its protein product is CSVDPGQGFGYTF. Full variable domain (missing parts from reference TRBV29-1 and TRBJ1-2): SAVISQKPSRDICQRGTSLTIQCQVDSQVTMMFWYRQQPGQSLTLIATANQGSEATYESGFVIDKFPISRPNLTFSTLTVSNMSPEDSSIYLCSVDPGQGFGYTFGSGTRLTVV.

This clonotype has more than one count but fewer than ten. V usage is TRBV20-1 and J usage is TRBJ1-1; D perhaps matches TRBD1 (6 bases). Germline-derived CDR1 and CDR2 are DFQATT and SNEGSKA (reference sequence). The CDR3 is 16 amino acids. V lost 3 bases, J lost 1 base, and 18 bases lay in between. The CDR3 loop is CSAREPRGRANTEAFF. The CDR3 DNA reads TGCAGTGCTAGGGAGCCCCGGGGGCGGGCGAACACTGAAGCTTTCTTT.

This clonotype was counted ten times or more. The J gene is TRBJ2-6, the V gene TRBV20-1; the D is unclear. The germline CDR1 and CDR2 sequences are DFQATT and SNEGSKA (reference sequence). This CDR3 comprises 16 residues. Trimming removed 0 bases at V and 1 base at J, with 10 bases between. CDR3 bases: TGCAGTGCTAGAGAGGGGTCTGGATCTGGGGCCAACGTCCTGACTTTC. Translation gives CSAREGSGSGANVLTF.

Ten or more counts support this clonotype. This sequence joins TRBV12-3 or TRBV12-4 and TRBJ2-3; D is unresolved. V was trimmed by 4 bases and J by 2 bases, leaving 10 bases between them. The CDR3 extends over 14 amino acids. Written as DNA, the CDR3 is TGTGCCAGCAGTTCCCTGGTGCACACAGATACGCAGTATTTT. It specifies CASSSLVHTDTQYF.

This clonotype was seen ten or more times. This chain links TRBV12-3 or TRBV12-4 with TRBJ2-1, with a tentative D call TRBD2 (7 bases). The CDR3 is made up of 15 amino acids. With 3 bases removed from V and 8 bases from J, the gap between germline ends came to 17 bases. CDR3 residues: CASSFGGAPRDEQFF. The CDR3 coding sequence is TGTGCCAGCAGTTTTGGGGGGGCGCCCCGGGATGAGCAGTTCTTC.

This clonotype has a handful of counts. The chain is built from TRBV5-1 and TRBJ2-5; D assignment may be TRBD1 or TRBD2 (5 bases each). This CDR3 has 15 residues. Per germline, CDR1 SGHRS and CDR2 YFSETQ. V was cut by 0 bases and J by 2 bases, with 11 bases left in between. CDR3 nucleotides: TGCGCCAGCAGCTTGGCCGGGGACCCTCAAGAGACCCAGTACTTC. Its protein is CASSLAGDPQETQYF.

The rearrangement uses TRBV11-2 and TRBJ2-3; 8 bases agree with TRBD1. The CDR3 covers 20 residues. Trimming took 5 bases from V and 2 from J; bases not matched to a gene: 21. Germline values: CDR1 SGHAT, CDR2 FQNNGV. In nucleotides, the CDR3 is TGTGCCAGCAGCATACATATCCCCCAACCGGGACAGGCCTACACAGATACGCAGTATTTT. Its translation is CASSIHIPQPGQAYTDTQYF.

This clonotype was found many times. This chain uses TRBV5-6 with TRBJ2-1; 11 bases agree with TRBD1. Germline-derived CDR1 and CDR2 are SGHDT and YYEEEE. V lost 0 bases and J lost 7; bases outside the gene matches: 6. The CDR3 has 16 residues. The CDR3: CASSLAGQGARNEQFF. The CDR3 DNA sequence: TGTGCCAGCAGCTTGGCTGGACAGGGGGCGAGGAATGAGCAGTTCTTC.

This clonotype was seen at least ten times. The chain has TRBV20-1 and TRBJ2-3; 7 bases line up with TRBD2. With 1 base clipped from V and 4 bases from J, the junction kept 5 bases outside the gene matches. Germline V CDR1 and CDR2: DFQATT, SNEGSKA (reference sequence). The CDR3 consists of 14 residues. The CDR3 sequence: CSARVPAGPDTQYF. CDR3 coding DNA: TGCAGTGCTAGAGTCCCAGCGGGGCCAGATACGCAGTATTTT.

This clonotype has only a few counts. The chain recombines TRBV15 with TRBJ1-1; no definite D call. Germline assignment: CDR1 LNHNV and CDR2 YYDKDF (reference sequence). V shed 6 bases and J shed 7 bases, with 15 bases lying between them. The CDR3 runs 13 residues. The CDR3 is CATSYKTFSEAFF. Here the CDR3 DNA reads TGTGCCACCAGTTACAAAACCTTCAGTGAAGCTTTCTTT.

The chain has TRBV20-1 and TRBJ2-7; TRBD2 agrees at 9 bases. CDR1 and CDR2 from the germline V gene are DFQATT and SNEGSKA (reference sequence). V lost 3 bases to trimming and J lost 4 bases; unmatched junction nucleotides: 13. The CDR3 length is 16 residues. CDR3 sequence (DNA): TGCAGTGCTAGTAGTAGCGGGGGACCCCGCTCGTACGAGCAGTACTTC. It codes for CSASSSGGPRSYEQYF.

The chain uses TRBV4-1 and TRBJ1-5; 7 bases align to TRBD1. Trimming cost V 1 base and J 9 bases; bases outside gene matches: 6. The CDR3 has 14 residues. Germline CDR1 is MGHRA and CDR2 is YSYEKL. In DNA, the CDR3 is TGCGCCAGCAGCCAAGGACAGGGAGGAAGGCCCCAGCATTTT. Translated: CASSQGQGGRPQHF.

This clonotype was counted many times. This sequence joins TRBV12-3 or TRBV12-4 and TRBJ2-1; D tentatively fits TRBD1 or TRBD2 (5 bases each). V was clipped by 7 bases and J by 9 bases, with 10 bases between them. This CDR3 has 11 residues. Written as DNA, the CDR3 is TGTGCCAGCACCTTGAGGGGTGAGCAGTTCTTC. It codes for CASTLRGEQFF.

This clonotype was observed at least ten times. The genes are TRBV6-5 and TRBJ2-3, with TRBD1 matching 9 bases. Germline V gene sequence: CDR1 MNHEY, CDR2 SVGAGI. The CDR3 extends over 14 amino acids. V dropped 5 bases and J dropped 4; count of bases not matched to a gene: 4. In nucleotides, the CDR3 is TGTGCCAGCAGTCACAGGACAGGGGCAGATACGCAGTATTTT. Its translation: CASSHRTGADTQYF.

This clonotype was observed a handful of times. V gene TRBV7-8 combines with J gene TRBJ1-1; 7 bases agree with TRBD1. The CDR3 extends over 14 amino acids. V lost 1 base and J lost 6; bases outside the gene matches: 5. Per the germline V gene, CDR1 is SGHVS and CDR2 is FQNEAQ. The chain's CDR3 is CASSLVAGGPEAFF. For the CDR3, the DNA is TGTGCCAGCAGCTTAGTCGCAGGGGGGCCTGAAGCTTTCTTT.

Ten or more counts support this clonotype. The rearrangement joins TRBV6-2 or TRBV6-3 to TRBJ2-1, with D possibly TRBD2 on 5 matching bases. CDR3 length: 15 amino acids. CDR1 and CDR2 (germline): MNHEY, SVGEGT. V was shortened by 0 bases and J by 8 bases, with 14 bases between the two germline ends. CDR3 sequence reads: CASSYSTYTGDEQFF. The CDR3 DNA follows: TGTGCCAGCAGTTACTCCACCTATACCGGGGATGAGCAGTTCTTC.

The chain joins TRBV7-7 to TRBJ2-3, with 10 nucleotides matching TRBD2. With V trimmed by 6 bases and J by 5 bases, 8 bases remained unmatched. The CDR3 sequence is 15 residues long. Germline CDR1 is SSHAT and CDR2 is FNYEAQ (reference sequence). The CDR3 sequence: CASSLGLASGDTQYF. DNA of the CDR3: TGTGCCAGCAGTCTGGGACTAGCGAGTGGAGATACGCAGTATTTT. The whole variable domain, filled in from reference TRBV7-7 and TRBJ2-3, reads GAGVSQSPRYKVTKRGQDVTLRCDPISSHATLYWYQQALGQGPEFLTYFNYEAQPDKSGLPSDRFSAERPEGSISTLTIQRTEQRDSAMYRCASSLGLASGDTQYFGPGTRLTVL.

The chain carries TRBV7-2 and TRBJ2-3, with 11 bases identical to TRBD2. The V gene's germline CDR1 is SGHTA and CDR2 FQGNSA. The CDR3 length is 17 residues. V lost 3 bases to trimming and J lost 1 base; unmatched junction nucleotides: 6. CDR3 nucleotide sequence: TGTGCCAGCAGCTTCCGACTAGCGGGGTTAGGCACAGATACGCAGTATTTT. Its translation is CASSFRLAGLGTDTQYF.

The genes are TRBV5-1 and TRBJ2-2; maybe TRBD1 (5 bases). Deletions cut 2 bases from V and 4 bases from J, with 15 bases between. From germline, CDR1 is SGHRS and CDR2 YFSETQ. CDR3 length: 16 amino acids. The CDR3 here is CASSLEGVRSTGELFF. The DNA of the CDR3 is TGCGCCAGCAGCTTAGAAGGGGTACGGAGCACCGGGGAGCTGTTTTTT.

This clonotype was seen many times. The rearrangement links TRBV20-1 to TRBJ1-2; D gene uncertain. CDR3 length: 12 amino acids. The V gene's germline CDR1 is DFQATT and CDR2 SNEGSKA (reference sequence). Here the CDR3 DNA reads TGCACCAGAGGACTTATTAACTATGGCTACACCTTC. It encodes CTRGLINYGYTF.

This clonotype was counted between two and nine times. The chain employs TRBV12-3 or TRBV12-4 and TRBJ2-5; the match to TRBD2 covers 7 bases. This CDR3 has 12 amino acids. V lost 5 bases, J lost 7 bases, and 4 bases stayed unmatched. CDR3 sequence (DNA): TGTGCCAGCAGTCCCGAGCGGGGGACCCAGTACTTC. Translation gives CASSPERGTQYF.

This clonotype was seen many times. The chain uses TRBV9 and TRBJ2-1; weak D call: TRBD2 (6 bases). The length of the CDR3 is 14 residues. Per the germline V gene, CDR1 is SGDLS and CDR2 is YYNGEE. Trimming shortened V by 3 bases and J by 1 base, and 8 bases separated the two germline ends. The CDR3 reads CASSEGLSYNEQFF. The CDR3 DNA sequence: TGTGCCAGCAGCGAGGGACTGTCCTACAATGAGCAGTTCTTC. The variable domain in full, completed from reference TRBV9 and TRBJ2-1, reads DSGVTQTPKHLITATGQRVTLRCSPRSGDLSVYWYQQSLDQGLQFLIQYYNGEERAKGNILERFSAQQFPDLHSELNLSSLELGDSALYFCASSEGLSYNEQFFGPGTRLTVL.

This clonotype was seen more than once but under ten times. A single base separates this from a much larger clone, so it may be a read error. The chain recombines TRBV12-3 or TRBV12-4 with TRBJ2-1; 10 bases map to TRBD2. The CDR3 consists of 16 residues. The trim removed 3 bases at V and 2 bases at J, leaving 4 bases unmatched. The CDR3 spells CASSLNSGGPYNEQFF. Here the CDR3 DNA reads TGTGCCAGCAGTTTGAATAGCGGGGGGCCCTACAATGAGCAGTTCTTC.